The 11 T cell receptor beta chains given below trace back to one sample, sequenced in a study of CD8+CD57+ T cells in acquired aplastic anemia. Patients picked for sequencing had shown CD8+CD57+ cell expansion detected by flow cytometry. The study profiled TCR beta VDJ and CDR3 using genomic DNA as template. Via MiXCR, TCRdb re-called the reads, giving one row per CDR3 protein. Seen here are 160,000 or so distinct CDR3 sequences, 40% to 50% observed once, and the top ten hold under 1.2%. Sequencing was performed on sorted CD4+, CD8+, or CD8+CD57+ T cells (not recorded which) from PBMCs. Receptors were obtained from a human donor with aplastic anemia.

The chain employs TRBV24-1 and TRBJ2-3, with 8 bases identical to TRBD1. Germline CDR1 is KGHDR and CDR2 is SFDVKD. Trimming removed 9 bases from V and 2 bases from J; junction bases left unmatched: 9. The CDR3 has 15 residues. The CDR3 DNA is TGTGCCACCCAGGACAGGGCATCTCCCACAGATACGCAGTATTTT. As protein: CATQDRASPTDTQYF.

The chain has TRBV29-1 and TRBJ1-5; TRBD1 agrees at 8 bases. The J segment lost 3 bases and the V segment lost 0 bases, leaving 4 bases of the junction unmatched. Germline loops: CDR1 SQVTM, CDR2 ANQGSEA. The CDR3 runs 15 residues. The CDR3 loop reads CSVEDGTGPNQPQHF. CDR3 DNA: TGCAGCGTTGAAGATGGGACAGGCCCCAATCAGCCCCAGCATTTT.

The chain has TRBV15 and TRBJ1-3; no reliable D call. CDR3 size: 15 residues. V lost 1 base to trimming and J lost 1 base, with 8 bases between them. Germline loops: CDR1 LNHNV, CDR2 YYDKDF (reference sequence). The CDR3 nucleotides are TGTGCCACCAGCAGAGGAAGAGTTTCTGGAAACACCATATATTTT. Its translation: CATSRGRVSGNTIYF.

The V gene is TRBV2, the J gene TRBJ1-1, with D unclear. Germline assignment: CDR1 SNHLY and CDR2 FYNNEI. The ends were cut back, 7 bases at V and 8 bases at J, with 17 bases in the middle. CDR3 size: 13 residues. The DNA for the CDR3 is TGTGCCAGCATTATTATTAGTGGGAGGGAAGCTTTCTTT. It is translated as CASIIISGREAFF.

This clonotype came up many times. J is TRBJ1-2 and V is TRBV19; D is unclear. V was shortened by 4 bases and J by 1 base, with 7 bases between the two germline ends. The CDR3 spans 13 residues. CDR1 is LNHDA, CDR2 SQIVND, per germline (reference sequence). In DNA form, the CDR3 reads TGTGCCAGTAGTACGGACGGTAACTATGGCTACACCTTC. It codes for CASSTDGNYGYTF.

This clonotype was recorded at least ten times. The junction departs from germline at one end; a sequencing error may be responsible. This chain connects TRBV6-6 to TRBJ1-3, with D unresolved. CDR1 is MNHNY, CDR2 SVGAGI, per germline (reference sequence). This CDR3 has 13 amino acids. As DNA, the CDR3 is TGTGCCAGCAGTGTGAGCTCTGGGAACACCATATATTTT. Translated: CASSVSSGNTIYF.

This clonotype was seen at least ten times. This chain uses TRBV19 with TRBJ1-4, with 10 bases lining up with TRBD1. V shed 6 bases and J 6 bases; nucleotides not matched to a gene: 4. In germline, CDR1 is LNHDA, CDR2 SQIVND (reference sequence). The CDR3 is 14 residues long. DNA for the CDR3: TGTGCCAGTAGCCTGGACAGGGGGTATGAAAAACTGTTTTTT. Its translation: CASSLDRGYEKLFF.

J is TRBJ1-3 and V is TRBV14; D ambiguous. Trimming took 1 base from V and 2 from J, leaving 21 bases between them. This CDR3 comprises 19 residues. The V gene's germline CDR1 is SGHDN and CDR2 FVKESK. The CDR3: CASSQVSGREILTGNTIYF. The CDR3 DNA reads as TGTGCCAGCAGCCAAGTTTCGGGGAGGGAGATCCTAACTGGAAACACCATATATTTT.

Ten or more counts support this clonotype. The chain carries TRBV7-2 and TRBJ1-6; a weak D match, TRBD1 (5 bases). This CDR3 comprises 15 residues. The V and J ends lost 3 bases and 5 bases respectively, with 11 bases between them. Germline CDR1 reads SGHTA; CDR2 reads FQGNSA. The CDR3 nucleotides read TGTGCCAGCAGCTTGAGGTCGGGGGATAATTCACCCCTCCACTTT. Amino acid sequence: CASSLRSGDNSPLHF.

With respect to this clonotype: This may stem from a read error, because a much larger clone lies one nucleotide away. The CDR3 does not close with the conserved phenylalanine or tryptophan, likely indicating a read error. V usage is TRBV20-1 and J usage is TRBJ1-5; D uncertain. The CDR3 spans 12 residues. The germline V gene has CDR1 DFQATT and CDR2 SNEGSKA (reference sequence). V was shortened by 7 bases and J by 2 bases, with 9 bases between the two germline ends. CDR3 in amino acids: CSVGVGNQPQHL. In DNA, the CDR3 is TGCAGTGTCGGGGTTGGCAATCAGCCCCAGCATCTT.

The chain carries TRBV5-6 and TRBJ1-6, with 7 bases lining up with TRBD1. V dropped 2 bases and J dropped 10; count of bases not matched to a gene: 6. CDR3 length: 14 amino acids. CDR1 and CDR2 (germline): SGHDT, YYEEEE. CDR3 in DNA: TGTGCCAGCAGCTTTATTACAGGGGACTCACCCCTCCACTTT. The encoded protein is CASSFITGDSPLHF.